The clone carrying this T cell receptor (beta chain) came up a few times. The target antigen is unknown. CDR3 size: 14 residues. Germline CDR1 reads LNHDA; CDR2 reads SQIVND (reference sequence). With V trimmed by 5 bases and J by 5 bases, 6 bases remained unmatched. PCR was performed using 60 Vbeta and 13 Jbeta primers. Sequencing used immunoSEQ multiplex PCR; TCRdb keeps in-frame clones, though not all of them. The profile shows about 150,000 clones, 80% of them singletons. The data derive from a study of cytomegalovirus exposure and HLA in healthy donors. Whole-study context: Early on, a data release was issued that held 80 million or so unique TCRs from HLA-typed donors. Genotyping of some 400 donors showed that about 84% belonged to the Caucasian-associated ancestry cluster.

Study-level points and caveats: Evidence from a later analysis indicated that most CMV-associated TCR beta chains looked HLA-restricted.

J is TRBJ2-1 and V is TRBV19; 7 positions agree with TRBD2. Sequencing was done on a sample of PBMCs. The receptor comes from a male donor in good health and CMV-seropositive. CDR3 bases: TGTGCCAGTAGTCGGAGCGGGAAGAACAATGAGCAGTTCTTC. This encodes CASSRSGKNNEQFF.